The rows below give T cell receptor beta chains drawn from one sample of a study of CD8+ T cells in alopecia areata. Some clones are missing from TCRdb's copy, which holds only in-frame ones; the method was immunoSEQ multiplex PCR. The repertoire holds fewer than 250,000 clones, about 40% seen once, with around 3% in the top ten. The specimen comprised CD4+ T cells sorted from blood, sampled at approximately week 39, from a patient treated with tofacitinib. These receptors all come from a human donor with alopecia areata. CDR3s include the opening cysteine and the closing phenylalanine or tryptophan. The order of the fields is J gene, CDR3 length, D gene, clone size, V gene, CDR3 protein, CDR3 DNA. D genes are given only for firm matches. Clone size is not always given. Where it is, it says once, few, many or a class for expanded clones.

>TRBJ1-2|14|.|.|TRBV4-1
CASSQAEDGLGYTF
TGCGCCAGCAGCCAAGCGGAGGACGGGCTTGGCTACACCTTC
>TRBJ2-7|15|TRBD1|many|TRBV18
CASSPTRTGGSEQYF
TGTGCCAGCTCACCAACCCGGACAGGGGGCTCCGAGCAGTACTTC
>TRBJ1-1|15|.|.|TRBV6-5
CASSYRQSMNTEAFF
TGTGCCAGCAGTTACCGGCAGTCCATGAACACTGAAGCTTTCTTT
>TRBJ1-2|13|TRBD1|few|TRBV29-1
CSVEPQGAYGYTF
TGCAGCGTTGAGCCCCAGGGGGCCTATGGCTACACCTTC
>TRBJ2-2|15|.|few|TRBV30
CAWIRRDLLTGELFF
TGTGCCTGGATTAGACGGGACCTTCTCACCGGGGAGCTGTTTTTT
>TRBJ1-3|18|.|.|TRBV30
CAWSVRPFGRAAGNTIYF
TGTGCCTGGAGTGTAAGGCCGTTCGGGAGGGCAGCTGGAAACACCATATATTTT
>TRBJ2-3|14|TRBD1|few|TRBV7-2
CASSSGQTSDTQYF
TGTGCCAGCAGCTCGGGACAGACATCAGATACGCAGTATTTT
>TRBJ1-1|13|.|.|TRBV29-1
CSAEGQLNTEAFF
TGCAGCGCGGAAGGACAATTGAACACTGAAGCTTTCTTT
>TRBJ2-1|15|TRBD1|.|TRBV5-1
CASSLGTGGNNEQFF
TGCGCCAGCAGCCTAGGGACAGGCGGGAACAATGAGCAGTTCTTC
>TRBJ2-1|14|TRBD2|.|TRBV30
CAWDRTSGRGEQFF
TGTGCCTGGGACAGGACTAGCGGGAGAGGTGAGCAGTTCTTC
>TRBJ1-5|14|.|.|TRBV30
CAWSLQGGNQPQHF
TGTGCCTGGAGCCTACAGGGCGGCAATCAGCCCCAGCATTTT
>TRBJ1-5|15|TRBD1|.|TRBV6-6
CASSTGVGGNQPQHF
TGTGCCAGCAGTACAGGGGTGGGCGGCAATCAGCCCCAGCATTTT
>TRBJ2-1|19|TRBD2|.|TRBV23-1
CASSQPRKRTSGRGNEQFF
TGCGCCAGCAGTCAACCTCGGAAAAGGACTAGCGGCAGGGGAAATGAGCAGTTCTTC
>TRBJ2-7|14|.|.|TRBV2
CASTRRRQSYEQYF
TGTGCCAGCACCCGAAGGAGGCAGTCCTACGAGCAGTACTTC